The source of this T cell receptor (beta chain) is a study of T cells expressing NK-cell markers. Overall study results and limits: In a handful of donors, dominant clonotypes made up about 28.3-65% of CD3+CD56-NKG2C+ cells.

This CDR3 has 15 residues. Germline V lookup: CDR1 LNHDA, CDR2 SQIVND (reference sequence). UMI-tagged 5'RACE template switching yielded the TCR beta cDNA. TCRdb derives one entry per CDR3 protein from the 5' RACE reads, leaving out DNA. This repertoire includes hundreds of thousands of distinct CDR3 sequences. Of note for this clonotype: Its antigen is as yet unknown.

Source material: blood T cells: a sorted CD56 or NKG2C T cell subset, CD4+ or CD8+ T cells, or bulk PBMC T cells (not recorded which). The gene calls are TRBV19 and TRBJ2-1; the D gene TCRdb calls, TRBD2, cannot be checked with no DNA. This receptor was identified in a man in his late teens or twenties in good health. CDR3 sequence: CASSLQGQSYNEQFF.